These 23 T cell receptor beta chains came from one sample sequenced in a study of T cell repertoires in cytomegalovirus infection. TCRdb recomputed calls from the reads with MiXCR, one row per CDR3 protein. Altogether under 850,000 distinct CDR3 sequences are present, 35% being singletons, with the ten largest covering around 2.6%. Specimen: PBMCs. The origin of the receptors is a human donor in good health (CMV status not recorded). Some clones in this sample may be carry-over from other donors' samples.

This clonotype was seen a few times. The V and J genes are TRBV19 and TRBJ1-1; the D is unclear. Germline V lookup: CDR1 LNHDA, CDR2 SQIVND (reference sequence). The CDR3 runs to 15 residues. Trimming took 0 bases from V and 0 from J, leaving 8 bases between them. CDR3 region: CASSIDPQLNTEAFF. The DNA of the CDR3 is TGTGCCAGTAGTATAGACCCCCAGCTGAACACTGAAGCTTTCTTT.

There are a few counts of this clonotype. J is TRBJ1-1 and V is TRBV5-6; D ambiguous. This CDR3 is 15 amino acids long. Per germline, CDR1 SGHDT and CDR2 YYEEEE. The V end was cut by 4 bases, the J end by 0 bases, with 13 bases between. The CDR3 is CASSHSTLLNTEAFF. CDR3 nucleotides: TGTGCCAGCAGCCATTCGACCTTACTGAACACTGAAGCTTTCTTT. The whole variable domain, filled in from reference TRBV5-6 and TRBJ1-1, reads DAGVTQSPTHLIKTRGQQVTLRCSPKSGHDTVSWYQQALGQGPQFIFQYYEEEERQRGNFPDRFSGHQFPNYSSELNVNALLLGDSALYLCASSHSTLLNTEAFFGQGTRLTVV.

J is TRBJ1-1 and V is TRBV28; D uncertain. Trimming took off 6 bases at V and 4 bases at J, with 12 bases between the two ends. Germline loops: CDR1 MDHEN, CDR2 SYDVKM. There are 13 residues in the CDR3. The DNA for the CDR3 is TGTGCCAGCAGACCACCTAAAGGCACTGAAGCTTTCTTT. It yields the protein CASRPPKGTEAFF.

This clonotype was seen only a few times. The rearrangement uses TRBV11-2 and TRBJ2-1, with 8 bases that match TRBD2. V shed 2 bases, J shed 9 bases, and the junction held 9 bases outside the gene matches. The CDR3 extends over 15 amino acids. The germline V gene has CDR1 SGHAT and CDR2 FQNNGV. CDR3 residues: CASSLSGGPRSEQFF. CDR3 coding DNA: TGTGCCAGCAGCTTATCGGGAGGGCCTAGGAGTGAGCAGTTCTTC. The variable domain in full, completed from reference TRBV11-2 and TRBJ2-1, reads EAGVAQSPRYKIIEKRQSVAFWCNPISGHATLYWYQQILGQGPKLLIQFQNNGVVDDSQLPKDRFSAERLKGVDSTLKIQPAKLEDSAVYLCASSLSGGPRSEQFFGPGTRLTVL.

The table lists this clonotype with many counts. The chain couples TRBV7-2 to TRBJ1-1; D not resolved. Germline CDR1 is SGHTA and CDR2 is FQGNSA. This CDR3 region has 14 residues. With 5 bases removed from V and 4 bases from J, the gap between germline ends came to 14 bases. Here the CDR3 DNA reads TGTGCCAGCAGCGTCGGACCCGCGGGCACTGAAGCTTTCTTT. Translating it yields CASSVGPAGTEAFF.

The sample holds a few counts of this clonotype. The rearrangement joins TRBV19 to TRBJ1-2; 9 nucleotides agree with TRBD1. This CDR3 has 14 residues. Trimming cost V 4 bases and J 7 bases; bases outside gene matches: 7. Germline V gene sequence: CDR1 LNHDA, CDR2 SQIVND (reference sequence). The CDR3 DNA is TGTGCCAGTAGTACCCTGGACAGGGGTAGTGGCTACACCTTC. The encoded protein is CASSTLDRGSGYTF.

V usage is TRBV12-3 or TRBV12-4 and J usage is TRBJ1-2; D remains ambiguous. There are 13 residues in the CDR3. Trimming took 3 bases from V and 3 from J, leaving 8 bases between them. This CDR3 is CASSLAEYYGYTF. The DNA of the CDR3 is TGTGCCAGCAGTTTGGCAGAATACTATGGCTACACCTTC.

CDR3 bases: TGTGCCAGCAGGGCGGGACGACTTTTGGACAACTATGGCTACACCTTC. Translation gives CASRAGRLLDNYGYTF. This sequence joins TRBV6-2 or TRBV6-3 and TRBJ1-2; a possible D gene is TRBD1 (5 bases). From germline, CDR1 is MNHEY and CDR2 SVGEGT. Trimming pared 6 bases from V and 2 bases from J, leaving 19 bases between. The CDR3 covers 16 residues.

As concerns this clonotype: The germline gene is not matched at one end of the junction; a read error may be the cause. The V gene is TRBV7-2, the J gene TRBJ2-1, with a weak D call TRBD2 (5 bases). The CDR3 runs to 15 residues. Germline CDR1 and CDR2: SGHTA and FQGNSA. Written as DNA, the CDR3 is TGTGCCAGCATCCACCGGGAAGGGCGAGTTAGTGAGCAGTTGTTC. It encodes CASIHREGRVSEQLF.

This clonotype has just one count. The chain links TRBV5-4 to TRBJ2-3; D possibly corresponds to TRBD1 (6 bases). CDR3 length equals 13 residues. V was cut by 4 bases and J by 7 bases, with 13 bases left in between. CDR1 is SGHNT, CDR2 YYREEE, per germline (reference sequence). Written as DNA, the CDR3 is TGTGCCAGCAGCGTCAGGGGCCCTCATACGCAGTATTTT. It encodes CASSVRGPHTQYF.

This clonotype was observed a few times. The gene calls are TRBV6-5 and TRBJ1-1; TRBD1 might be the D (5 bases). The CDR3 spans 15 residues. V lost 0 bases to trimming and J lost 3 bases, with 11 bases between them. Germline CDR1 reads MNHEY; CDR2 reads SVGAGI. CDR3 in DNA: TGTGCCAGCAGTTACTCGCGACGGGGGGACACTGAAGCTTTCTTT. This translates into CASSYSRRGDTEAFF.

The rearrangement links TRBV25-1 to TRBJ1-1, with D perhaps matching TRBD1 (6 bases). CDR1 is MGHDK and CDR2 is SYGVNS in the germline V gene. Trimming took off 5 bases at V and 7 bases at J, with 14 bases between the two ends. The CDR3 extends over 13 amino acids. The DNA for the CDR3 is TGTGCCAGCAGTCCCGGGGGGCGCAATGAAGCTTTCTTT. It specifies CASSPGGRNEAFF.

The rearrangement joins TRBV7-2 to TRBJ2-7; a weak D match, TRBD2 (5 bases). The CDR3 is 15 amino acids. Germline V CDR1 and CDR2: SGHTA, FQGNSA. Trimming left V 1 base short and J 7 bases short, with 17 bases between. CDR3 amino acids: CASSLERTPYFEQYF. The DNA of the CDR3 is TGTGCCAGCAGCTTAGAGCGGACCCCCTACTTTGAGCAGTACTTC. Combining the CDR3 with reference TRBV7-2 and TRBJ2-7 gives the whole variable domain GAGVSQSPSNKVTEKGKDVELRCDPISGHTALYWYRQSLGQGLEFLIYFQGNSAPDKSGLPSDRFSAERTGGSVSTLTIQRTQQEDSAVYLCASSLERTPYFEQYFGPGTRLTVT.

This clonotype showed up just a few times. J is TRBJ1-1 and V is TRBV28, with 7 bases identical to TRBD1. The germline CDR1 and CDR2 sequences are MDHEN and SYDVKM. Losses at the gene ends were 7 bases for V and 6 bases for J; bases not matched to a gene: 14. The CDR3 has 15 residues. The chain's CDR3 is CASTEAGTASAEAFF. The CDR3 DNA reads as TGTGCCAGCACTGAGGCCGGGACAGCGAGTGCTGAAGCTTTCTTT.

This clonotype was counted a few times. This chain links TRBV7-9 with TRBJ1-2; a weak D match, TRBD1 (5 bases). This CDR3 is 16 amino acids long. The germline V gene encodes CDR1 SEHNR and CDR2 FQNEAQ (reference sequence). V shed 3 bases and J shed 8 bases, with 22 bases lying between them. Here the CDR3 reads CASSLEPRAGGEGYTF. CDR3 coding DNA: TGTGCCAGCAGCTTGGAGCCCAGGGCCGGCGGAGAGGGCTACACCTTC.

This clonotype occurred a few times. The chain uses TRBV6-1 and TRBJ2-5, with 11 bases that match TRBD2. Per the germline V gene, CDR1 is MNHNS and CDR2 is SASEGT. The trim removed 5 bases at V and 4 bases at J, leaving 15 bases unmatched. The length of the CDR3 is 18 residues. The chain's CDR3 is CASSSLGLAVPGPETQYF. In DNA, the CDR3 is TGTGCCAGCAGTTCCTTGGGACTAGCGGTCCCCGGGCCAGAGACCCAGTACTTC.

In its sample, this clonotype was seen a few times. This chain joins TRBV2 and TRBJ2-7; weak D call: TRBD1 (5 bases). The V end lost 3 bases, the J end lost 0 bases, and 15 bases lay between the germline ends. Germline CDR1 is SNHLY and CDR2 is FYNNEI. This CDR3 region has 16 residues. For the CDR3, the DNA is TGTGCCAGCAGTGACTGGCAGGGATGGAGCTCCTACGAGCAGTACTTC. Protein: CASSDWQGWSSYEQYF.

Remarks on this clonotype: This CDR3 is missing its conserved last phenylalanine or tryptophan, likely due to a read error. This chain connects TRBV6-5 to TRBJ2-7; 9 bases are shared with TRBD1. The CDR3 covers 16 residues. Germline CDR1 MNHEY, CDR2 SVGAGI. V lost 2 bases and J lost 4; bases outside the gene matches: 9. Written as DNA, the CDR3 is TGTGCCAGCAGTTACGCCACCGGGACAGGGATTTACGAGCAGTACTTA. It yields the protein CASSYATGTGIYEQYL.

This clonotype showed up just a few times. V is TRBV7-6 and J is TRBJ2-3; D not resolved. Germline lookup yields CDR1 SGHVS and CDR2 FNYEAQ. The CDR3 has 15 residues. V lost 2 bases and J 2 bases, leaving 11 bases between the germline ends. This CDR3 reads CASSLSRLNTDTQYF. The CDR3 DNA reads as TGTGCCAGCAGCTTATCTCGACTGAACACAGATACGCAGTATTTT. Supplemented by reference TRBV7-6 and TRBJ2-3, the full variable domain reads GAGVSQSPRYKVTKRGQDVALRCDPISGHVSLYWYRQALGQGPEFLTYFNYEAQQDKSGLPNDRFSAERPEGSISTLTIQRTEQRDSAMYRCASSLSRLNTDTQYFGPGTRLTVL.

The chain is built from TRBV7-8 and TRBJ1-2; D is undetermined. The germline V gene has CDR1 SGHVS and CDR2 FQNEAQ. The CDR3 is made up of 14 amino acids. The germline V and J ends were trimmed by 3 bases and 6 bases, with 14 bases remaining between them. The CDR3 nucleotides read TGTGCCAGCAGCTTCAGAGTAACCCTTGATGGCTACACCTTC. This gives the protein CASSFRVTLDGYTF.

The CDR3 reads CASSQGRAIATNEKLFF. The CDR3 region has the DNA TGCGCCAGCAGCCAAGGGAGAGCCATTGCAACTAATGAAAAACTGTTTTTT. The rearrangement joins TRBV4-1 to TRBJ1-4; D gene uncertain. Germline V CDR1 and CDR2: MGHRA, YSYEKL. This CDR3 comprises 17 residues. The V gene lost 1 base and the J gene lost 0 bases, with 12 bases spanning the gap.

The CDR3 region is CSVEFSGRYTGELFF. The CDR3, as DNA: TGCAGCGTTGAGTTTTCAGGGCGCTACACCGGGGAGCTGTTTTTT. The chain uses TRBV29-1 and TRBJ2-2; perhaps TRBD1 as D (5 bases). Trimming pared 3 bases from V and 3 bases from J, leaving 14 bases between. Per the germline V gene, CDR1 is SQVTM and CDR2 is ANQGSEA. The CDR3 sequence is 15 residues long.

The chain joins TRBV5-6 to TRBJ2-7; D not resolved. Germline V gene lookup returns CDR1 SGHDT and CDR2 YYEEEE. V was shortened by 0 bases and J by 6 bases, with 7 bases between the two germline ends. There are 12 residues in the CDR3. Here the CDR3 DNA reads TGTGCCAGCAGCTTGGAGTCTAGCGAGCAGTACTTC. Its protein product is CASSLESSEQYF. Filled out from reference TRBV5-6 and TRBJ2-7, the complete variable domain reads DAGVTQSPTHLIKTRGQQVTLRCSPKSGHDTVSWYQQALGQGPQFIFQYYEEEERQRGNFPDRFSGHQFPNYSSELNVNALLLGDSALYLCASSLESSEQYFGPGTRLTVT.